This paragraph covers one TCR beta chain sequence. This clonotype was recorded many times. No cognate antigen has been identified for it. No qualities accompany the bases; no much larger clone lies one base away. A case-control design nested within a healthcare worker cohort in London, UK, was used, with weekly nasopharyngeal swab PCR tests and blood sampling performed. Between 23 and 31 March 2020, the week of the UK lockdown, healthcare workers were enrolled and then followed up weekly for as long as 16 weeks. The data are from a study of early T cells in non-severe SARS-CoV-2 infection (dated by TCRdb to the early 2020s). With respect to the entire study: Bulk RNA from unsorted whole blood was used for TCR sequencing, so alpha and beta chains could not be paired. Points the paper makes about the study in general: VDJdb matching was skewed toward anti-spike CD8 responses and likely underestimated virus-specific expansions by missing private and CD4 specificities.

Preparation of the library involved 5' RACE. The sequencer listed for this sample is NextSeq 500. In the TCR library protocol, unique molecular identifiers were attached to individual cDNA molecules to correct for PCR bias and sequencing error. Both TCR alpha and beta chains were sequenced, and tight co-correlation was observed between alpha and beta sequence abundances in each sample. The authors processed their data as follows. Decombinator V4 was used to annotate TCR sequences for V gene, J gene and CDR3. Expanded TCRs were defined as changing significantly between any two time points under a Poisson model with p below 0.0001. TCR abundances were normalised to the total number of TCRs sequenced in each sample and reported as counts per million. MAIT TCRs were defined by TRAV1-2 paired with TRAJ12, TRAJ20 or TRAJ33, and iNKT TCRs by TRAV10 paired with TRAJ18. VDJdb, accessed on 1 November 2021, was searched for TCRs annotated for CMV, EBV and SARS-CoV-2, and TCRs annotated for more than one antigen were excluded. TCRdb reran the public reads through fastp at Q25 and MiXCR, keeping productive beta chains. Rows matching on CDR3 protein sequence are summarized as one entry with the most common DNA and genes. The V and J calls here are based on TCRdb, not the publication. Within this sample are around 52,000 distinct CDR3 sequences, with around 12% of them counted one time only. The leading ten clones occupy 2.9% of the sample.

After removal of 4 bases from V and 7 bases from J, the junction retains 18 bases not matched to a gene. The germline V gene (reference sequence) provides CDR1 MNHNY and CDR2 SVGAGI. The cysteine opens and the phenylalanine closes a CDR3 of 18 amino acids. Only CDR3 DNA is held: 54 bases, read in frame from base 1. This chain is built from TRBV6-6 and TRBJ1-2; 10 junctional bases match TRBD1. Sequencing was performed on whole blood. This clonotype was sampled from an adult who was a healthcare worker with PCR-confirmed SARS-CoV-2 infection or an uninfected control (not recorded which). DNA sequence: TGTGCCAGCAGTTCCCCAGCCCTACCGGGACAGGGGAGTAGTGGCTACACCTTC. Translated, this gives CASSSPALPGQGSSGYTF.